This T cell receptor (beta chain) was identified in a study of T cells in localized non-small cell lung cancer. Germline lookup yields CDR1 SGDLS and CDR2 YYNGEE. CDR3 size: 16 residues. V lost 0 bases and J 2 bases, leaving 14 bases between the germline ends. Samples of adjacent lung lacking atypia were obtained no closer than 2 cm to the tumor margin. Profiling relied on immunoSEQ multiplex PCR, and the TCRdb table lists in-frame clones only, not all of them. The sample holds over a thousand clones, under 30% seen once. The receptor was isolated from a male donor at least 60 years old with stage I lung adenocarcinoma. This sequence joins TRBV9 and TRBJ1-1; unclear D gene. This specimen consisted of normal lung tissue next to the tumor, obtained before any cancer treatment. The CDR3 here is CASSVVEGRLNTEAFF. CDR3 sequence (DNA): TGTGCCAGCAGCGTAGTAGAGGGTAGGCTCAACACTGAAGCTTTCTTT.